This T cell receptor beta chain comes out of a study of Ad26.COV2.S vaccination and SARS-CoV-2 variants. Treatment described: some 19 received Ad26.COV2.S at low or high dose, single or two shots; five or six received placebo; per-sample allocation not given. Specimen acquisition occurred on day 63 following the initial vaccine or placebo injection. As its vector, the vaccine had Ad26, which expressed Wuhan-strain SARS-CoV-2 spike. V shed 6 bases and J 9 bases; nucleotides not matched to a gene: 12. The CDR3 has 14 residues. The germline gives CDR1 MDHEN, CDR2 SYDVKM. Data came from immunoSEQ multiplex PCR; TCRdb stores just in-frame clones and leaves some out. The table has roughly 510,000 clones, 70% to 90% seen once.

Sequenced material: peripheral blood, taken in a trial of Ad26.COV2.S vaccine versus placebo. This clonotype was obtained from a person aged 18-60 years who received the Ad26.COV2.S COVID-19 vaccine or a placebo. The chain joins TRBV28 to TRBJ2-7, with TRBD1 identical over 9 bases. The CDR3 here is CASSPGTGPVGQYF. The CDR3 coding sequence is TGTGCCAGCAGCCCCGGGACAGGGCCCGTCGGGCAGTACTTC. The variable domain in full, with the rest retrieved from reference TRBV28 and TRBJ2-7, is DVKVTQSSRYLVKRTGEKVFLECVQDMDHENMFWYRQDPGLGLRLIYFSYDVKMKEKGDIPEGYSVSREKKERFSLILESASTNQTSMYLCASSPGTGPVGQYFGPGTRLTVT.